One and the same sample provided the 26 T cell receptor beta chains below, sequenced in a study of Ad26.COV2.S vaccination and SARS-CoV-2 variants. Treatment meaning: over 15 received Ad26.COV2.S at low or high dose, single or two shots; about 5 received placebo; per-sample allocation not given. Samples came from day 63 after the first vaccine or placebo injection. The protocol was immunoSEQ multiplex PCR, while the TCRdb copy is restricted to in-frame clones and leaves out a portion. There are hundreds of thousands of clones in the sample; roughly 90% occur only once, and roughly 1.5% lies in the top ten. The starting material was peripheral blood, obtained in a trial of Ad26.COV2.S vaccine versus placebo. The receptors derive from a person between 18 and 65 years old who received the Ad26.COV2.S COVID-19 vaccine or a placebo.

The gene calls are TRBV5-6 and TRBJ2-3; no firm D call. From germline, CDR1 is SGHDT and CDR2 YYEEEE. CDR3 length: 12 residues. The V gene lost 4 bases and the J gene lost 8 bases, with 11 bases spanning the gap. The CDR3 DNA reads as TGTGCCAGCAGCATGGCCTCTGGTACGCAGTATTTT. Its translation is CASSMASGTQYF.

CDR3: CASSPTGGAGDTEAFF. CDR3 sequence (DNA): TGTGCCAGCAGCCCCACAGGGGGCGCTGGGGACACTGAAGCTTTCTTT. This chain uses TRBV7-2 with TRBJ1-1; 9 bases are a match to TRBD1. Trimming took 5 bases from V and 3 from J; bases not matched to a gene: 10. The CDR3 length is 16 residues. Germline V CDR1 and CDR2: SGHTA, FQGNSA.

The chain recombines TRBV7-2 with TRBJ1-1; D gene ambiguous. The CDR3 has 14 residues. In germline, CDR1 is SGHTA, CDR2 FQGNSA. Trimming shortened V by 3 bases and J by 1 base, and 9 bases separated the two germline ends. The CDR3 protein is CASSLRTANTEAFF. The CDR3, as DNA: TGTGCCAGCAGCTTGCGCACCGCGAACACTGAAGCTTTCTTT. Supplemented by reference TRBV7-2 and TRBJ1-1, the full variable domain reads GAGVSQSPSNKVTEKGKDVELRCDPISGHTALYWYRQSLGQGLEFLIYFQGNSAPDKSGLPSDRFSAERTGGSVSTLTIQRTQQEDSAVYLCASSLRTANTEAFFGQGTRLTVV.

The chain combines TRBV5-6 with TRBJ2-7; TRBD2 agrees at 8 bases. CDR3 size: 16 residues. The ends lost 0 bases at V and 4 bases at J; junction bases unmatched: 9. The germline V gene encodes CDR1 SGHDT and CDR2 YYEEEE. The CDR3 is CASSLAVGGGHYEQYF. The CDR3, as DNA: TGTGCCAGCAGCTTGGCCGTTGGCGGGGGGCATTACGAGCAGTACTTC.

The gene calls are TRBV30 and TRBJ1-4; maybe TRBD1 (5 bases). V lost 5 bases, J lost 4 bases, and 14 bases lay in between. This CDR3 comprises 14 residues. Per the germline V gene, CDR1 is GTSNPN and CDR2 is SVGIG (reference sequence). The CDR3 nucleotides read TGTGCCTGGGGAAGGGGAGGAAATAATGAAAAACTGTTTTTT. This sequence encodes CAWGRGGNNEKLFF.

The V call is TRBV29-1, the J call TRBJ1-2, with 12 bases aligning to TRBD1. Germline CDR1 is SQVTM and CDR2 is ANQGSEA. The V gene end was trimmed by 6 bases and the J gene end by 7 bases; junction bases not matched to a gene: 9. The CDR3 has 14 residues. In DNA, the CDR3 is TGCAGCGTCGTCACCGGGACAGGGGGCAGTGGCTACACCTTC. Amino acid sequence: CSVVTGTGGSGYTF.

The chain combines TRBV7-8 with TRBJ1-6; D is possibly TRBD1 (5 bases). V was pared by 5 bases and J by 7 bases, with 12 bases between. The CDR3 contains 14 residues. Germline V gives CDR1 SGHVS, CDR2 FQNEAQ. CDR3 region: CASSPRGANSPLHF. For the CDR3, the DNA is TGTGCCAGCAGCCCAAGAGGGGCGAATTCACCCCTCCACTTT.

V is TRBV2 and J is TRBJ2-1; D may be TRBD1 (7 bases). Germline V gene sequence: CDR1 SNHLY, CDR2 FYNNEI. Trimming pared 1 base from V and 5 bases from J, leaving 15 bases between. The CDR3 extends over 16 amino acids. This CDR3 reads CASSEGGRGVNNEQFF. CDR3 DNA: TGTGCCAGCAGTGAAGGAGGCAGGGGGGTGAACAATGAGCAGTTCTTC.

This clone was counted only a few times. This sequence joins TRBV7-6 and TRBJ2-2; D possibly corresponds to TRBD1 (5 bases). Looked up from germline, CDR1 is SGHVS and CDR2 is FNYEAQ. The V end was cut by 5 bases, the J end by 6 bases, with 19 bases between. The CDR3 covers 16 residues. CDR3 DNA sequence: TGTGCCAGCAGCGTCCGTCCAGGGAACCTAGCCGGGGAGCTGTTTTTT. This codes for CASSVRPGNLAGELFF.

The chain joins TRBV24-1 to TRBJ1-5; tentatively, D is TRBD1 (5 bases). V was pared by 1 base and J by 4 bases, with 25 bases between. CDR1 is KGHDR and CDR2 is SFDVKD in the germline V gene. The CDR3 has 20 residues. CDR3 in amino acids: CATSDFRVSRDLARNQPQHF. In nucleotides, the CDR3 is TGTGCCACCAGTGATTTCAGGGTATCCAGGGATTTAGCAAGGAATCAGCCCCAGCATTTT.

The DNA for the CDR3 is TGTGCCAGCAGTGATCGGGAGGGGGGCGAGCAGTACTTC. This sequence encodes CASSDREGGEQYF. The chain is built from TRBV2 and TRBJ2-7; 8 bases are a match to TRBD2. V was clipped by 3 bases and J by 6 bases; unmatched bases: 4. Germline assignment: CDR1 SNHLY and CDR2 FYNNEI. The CDR3 extends over 13 amino acids.

This clone showed up just once. The gene calls are TRBV6-4 and TRBJ2-1; D could derive from TRBD1 or TRBD2 (5 bases each). CDR3 length: 12 residues. Germline V gives CDR1 MRHNA, CDR2 SNTAGT. V was shortened by 4 bases and J by 7 bases, with 8 bases between the two germline ends. The CDR3 nucleotides read TGTGCCAGCAGTGGGGACCGGAATGAGCAGTTCTTC. It yields the protein CASSGDRNEQFF.

The J gene is TRBJ1-3, the V gene TRBV19; 12 bases match TRBD1. Germline assignment: CDR1 LNHDA and CDR2 SQIVND (reference sequence). The CDR3 sequence is 18 residues long. V trimming: 3 bases; J trimming: 0 bases; junction bases outside the gene matches: 6. CDR3 region: CASSMAGQGAVSGNTIYF. The DNA for the CDR3 is TGTGCCAGTAGTATGGCGGGACAGGGGGCTGTCTCTGGAAACACCATATATTTT.

The gene calls are TRBV6-5 and TRBJ2-2; D may be TRBD1 or TRBD2 (5 bases each). Trimming stripped 0 bases from V and 1 base from J, with 6 bases between. This CDR3 comprises 15 residues. Germline-derived CDR1 and CDR2 are MNHEY and SVGAGI. CDR3 region: CASSYSGENTGELFF. The CDR3 DNA is TGTGCCAGCAGTTACTCGGGGGAGAACACCGGGGAGCTGTTTTTT.

V and J are TRBV7-6 and TRBJ2-1, with a tentative D call TRBD1 (5 bases). The CDR3 has 15 residues. The V gene's germline CDR1 is SGHVS and CDR2 FNYEAQ. V dropped 3 bases and J dropped 3 bases, with 12 bases sitting between them. CDR3 loop: CASSFEGAFYNEQFF. In DNA form, the CDR3 reads TGTGCCAGCAGCTTTGAAGGGGCTTTCTACAATGAGCAGTTCTTC.

This rearrangement joins TRBV11-1 to TRBJ1-2; D is possibly TRBD1 (5 bases). The V and J ends lost 5 bases and 7 bases respectively, with 14 bases between them. The CDR3 is 13 residues long. Germline CDR1 reads SGHAT; CDR2 reads FQDESV (reference sequence). CDR3 sequence reads: CASSPEGERGYTF. CDR3 DNA: TGTGCCAGCAGCCCCGAAGGGGAGCGTGGCTACACCTTC. The full variable domain, its missing parts supplied by reference TRBV11-1 and TRBJ1-2, is EAEVAQSPRYKITEKSQAVAFWCDPISGHATLYWYRQILGQGPELLVQFQDESVVDDSQLPKDRFSAERLKGVDSTLKIQPAELGDSAMYLCASSPEGERGYTFGSGTRLTVV.

The chain links TRBV13 to TRBJ2-4, with a possible D match to TRBD1 (5 bases). Per the germline V gene, CDR1 is PRHDT and CDR2 is FYEKMQ (reference sequence). V lost 3 bases and J 3 bases, leaving 15 bases between the germline ends. CDR3 length equals 16 residues. CDR3 region: CASSFFGDSHKNIQYF. CDR3 DNA sequence: TGTGCCAGCAGCTTTTTTGGCGACAGCCACAAAAACATTCAGTACTTC.

The chain employs TRBV7-9 and TRBJ1-2, with 7 positions matching TRBD1. Germline V gene sequence: CDR1 SEHNR, CDR2 FQNEAQ (reference sequence). V dropped 4 bases and J dropped 8; count of bases not matched to a gene: 13. This CDR3 has 15 amino acids. The CDR3 bases are TGTGCCAGCAGCTCTAGGGGACAGACCTATGGGGGCTACACCTTC. Residues: CASSSRGQTYGGYTF.

This clone was detected a few times. V is TRBV10-3 and J is TRBJ2-7; 10 bases line up with TRBD2. The CDR3 extends over 14 amino acids. Germline CDR1 reads ENHRY; CDR2 reads SYGVKD. V dropped 4 bases and J dropped 4; count of bases not matched to a gene: 4. The DNA for the CDR3 is TGTGCCATCAGTGGTTCTAGCGGGAGATACGAGCAGTACTTC. Protein sequence: CAISGSSGRYEQYF.

The chain has TRBV11-1 and TRBJ1-1; tentative D call: TRBD1 (5 bases). V was shortened by 5 bases and J by 3 bases, with 10 bases between the two germline ends. Germline V gene sequence: CDR1 SGHAT, CDR2 FQDESV (reference sequence). The CDR3 loop spans 13 amino acids. The CDR3 loop is CASSPGRYTEAFF. For the CDR3, the DNA is TGTGCCAGCAGCCCGGGGCGGTACACTGAAGCTTTCTTT.

This clone has only a few counts. The chain uses TRBV7-3 and TRBJ2-1, with TRBD1 matching over 8 bases. Trimming cost V 5 bases and J 0 bases; bases outside gene matches: 9. Germline-derived CDR1 and CDR2 are SGHTA and FQGTGA. The CDR3 spans 17 residues. CDR3 in amino acids: CASSPHRQGSSYNEQFF. CDR3 DNA sequence: TGTGCCAGCAGCCCGCATCGACAGGGGAGCTCCTACAATGAGCAGTTCTTC.

As concerns this clone: Additional DNA sequences in this sample encode the identical CDR3. The chain combines TRBV27 with TRBJ1-1; D unresolved. The CDR3 is 14 amino acids. The ends were cut back, 2 bases at V and 0 bases at J, with 7 bases in the middle. In germline, CDR1 is MNHEY, CDR2 SMNVEV (reference sequence). CDR3: CASSLGPLNTEAFF. As DNA, the CDR3 is TGTGCCAGCAGTTTAGGACCTTTGAACACTGAAGCTTTCTTT.

This rearrangement joins TRBV12-2 to TRBJ2-3; TRBD1 is taken as the D call from the table, unchecked against the DNA. TRBV12-2 is a pseudogene segment. This CDR3 region has 19 residues. CDR3 bases: TGTGCAAGTCGCTTAGCGCCCGGGACAGGGCTAAAATCGACAGATACGCAGTATTTT. Translated: CASRLAPGTGLKSTDTQYF.

The rearrangement links TRBV11-2 to TRBJ1-2; D remains unclear. V was shortened by 5 bases and J by 4 bases, with 11 bases between the two germline ends. Looked up from germline, CDR1 is SGHAT and CDR2 is FQNNGV. This CDR3 comprises 13 residues. The CDR3 coding sequence is TGTGCCAGCAGCCCGGGTGGTGGCTATGGCTACACCTTC. Translating gives CASSPGGGYGYTF.

This chain joins TRBV12-1 and TRBJ1-4; TRBD1 reflects the table's D call only, with no check against the DNA. TRBV12-1 is reported as a pseudogene. The CDR3 is made up of 17 amino acids. The DNA for the CDR3 is TGTGCCAGCAGCAACTGGGACAGGGGGCCAAGAGGGGAAAAACTGTTTTTT. Its protein product is CASSNWDRGPRGEKLFF.

V gene TRBV30 combines with J gene TRBJ1-1; D may be TRBD1 (6 bases). The CDR3 loop spans 13 amino acids. The germline V gene has CDR1 GTSNPN and CDR2 SVGIG (reference sequence). V was shortened by 2 bases and J by 1 base, with 8 bases between the two germline ends. The CDR3 here is CAWSNRENTEAFF. CDR3 bases: TGTGCCTGGAGTAACAGGGAGAACACTGAAGCTTTCTTT. Combining the CDR3 with reference TRBV30 and TRBJ1-1 gives the whole variable domain SQTIHQWPATLVQPVGSPLSLECTVEGTSNPNLYWYRQAAGRGLQLLFYSVGIGQISSEVPQNLSASRPQDRQFILSSKKLLLSDSGFYLCAWSNRENTEAFFGQGTRLTVV.